These 27 T cell receptor beta chains came from one sample sequenced in a study of spatial heterogeneity in lung cancer. Time point indicated: sample taken at primary tumor resection. No cell sorting; template was whole RNA from tumor, lung tissue or PBMC. TCRdb redid the calling of the 5' RACE reads with MiXCR, one entry per CDR3 protein. In the table there are around 40,000 distinct CDR3 sequences, around 5.8% of which are singletons. The specimen comprised PBMCs, sampled at surgery. These receptors came from a male donor with early-stage non-small cell lung cancer.

The rearrangement links TRBV10-3 to TRBJ2-1; either TRBD1 or TRBD2 may supply D (5 bases each). The V gene's germline CDR1 is ENHRY and CDR2 SYGVKD. Between the trimmed V and J ends, which lost 3 bases and 7 bases, there was a span of 16 bases. The CDR3 has 15 residues. For the CDR3, the DNA is TGTGCCATCAGTGACGCAGGGAGACTTGGGAATGAGCAGTTCTTC. This sequence encodes CAISDAGRLGNEQFF.

This clonotype was detected a few times. The V gene is TRBV27, the J gene TRBJ2-7; 7 nucleotides match TRBD1. The germline V gene encodes CDR1 MNHEY and CDR2 SMNVEV (reference sequence). V was pared by 6 bases and J by 2 bases, with 7 bases of the junction left unmatched. This CDR3 is built from 14 residues. Here the CDR3 reads CASRVRDSAYEQYF. CDR3 coding DNA: TGTGCCAGCAGAGTCCGGGACAGTGCCTACGAGCAGTACTTC.

This clonotype was seen many times. The chain employs TRBV10-3 and TRBJ2-3; 8 bases agree with TRBD1. Germline CDR1 reads ENHRY; CDR2 reads SYGVKD. The CDR3 spans 16 residues. Germline trimming cut 0 bases from V and 6 bases from J; bases unmatched to any gene: 8. CDR3 amino acids: CAISESRDRLWDTQYF. CDR3 bases: TGTGCCATCAGTGAGTCAAGGGACAGGCTTTGGGATACGCAGTATTTT.

This clonotype came up many times. The V and J genes are TRBV4-3 and TRBJ1-4; unclear D gene. The CDR3 spans 15 residues. Germline-derived CDR1 and CDR2 are LGHNA and YSLEER. V was cut by 4 bases and J by 0 bases, with 9 bases left in between. The CDR3 protein is CASSPTSSTNEKLFF. CDR3 nucleotide sequence: TGCGCCAGCAGCCCGACGAGTTCAACTAATGAAAAACTGTTTTTT.

This chain connects TRBV11-2 to TRBJ2-1; D gene unclear. Germline V gene data show CDR1 as SGHAT and CDR2 as FQNNGV. The CDR3 runs 14 residues. Deletions cut 5 bases from V and 5 bases from J, with 13 bases between. This CDR3 reads CASSRSLPDNEQFF. The CDR3 DNA is TGTGCCAGCAGCCGTTCACTGCCAGACAATGAGCAGTTCTTC.

This rearrangement joins TRBV2 to TRBJ2-7; a possible D gene is TRBD2 (5 bases). The ends were cut back, 11 bases at V and 9 bases at J, with 17 bases in the middle. Germline V gene data show CDR1 as SNHLY and CDR2 as FYNNEI. The CDR3 is 11 amino acids. As DNA, the CDR3 is TGTGCCTTGGAGGCCACCACCTTGCAGTACTTC. It codes for CALEATTLQYF.

This clonotype has a handful of counts. The chain recombines TRBV10-3 with TRBJ1-5; a possible D gene is TRBD1 (5 bases). The V gene lost 0 bases and the J gene lost 9 bases, with 12 bases spanning the gap. Germline lookup yields CDR1 ENHRY and CDR2 SYGVKD. The CDR3 is made up of 14 amino acids. CDR3 DNA sequence: TGTGCCATCAGTGAGTCTCAGGGTGGCTGGCCCCAGCATTTT. Its translation: CAISESQGGWPQHF.

This clonotype was picked up a small number of times. V usage is TRBV7-6 and J usage is TRBJ1-1; 7 nucleotides align to TRBD1. V trimming: 1 base; J trimming: 10 bases; junction bases outside the gene matches: 3. CDR3 length equals 12 residues. CDR1 is SGHVS and CDR2 is FNYEAQ in the germline V gene. The CDR3, as DNA: TGTGCCAGCAGCTTAGGGTCAGGGGGAGCTTTCTTT. This sequence encodes CASSLGSGGAFF.

This clonotype came up once. A read error is possible here, since a much larger clone lies one base away. This likely comes from a read error, as the CDR3 has no conserved phenylalanine or tryptophan at its end. CDR3 DNA: TGTGCCAGCAGCCTAGGACAGGGGACACCCCTCCACTAT. It yields the protein CASSLGQGTPLHY. This sequence joins TRBV7-9 and TRBJ1-6, with TRBD1 matching over 9 bases. The CDR3 totals 13 residues. After removal of 5 bases from V and 11 bases from J, the junction contained 4 bases not matched to a gene. The germline V gene has CDR1 SEHNR and CDR2 FQNEAQ (reference sequence).

This clonotype came up many times. The chain combines TRBV7-8 with TRBJ1-6, with D possibly being TRBD1 (6 bases). The V and J ends lost 7 bases and 10 bases respectively, with 23 bases between them. The CDR3 length is 16 residues. Germline CDR1 SGHVS, CDR2 FQNEAQ. This chain's CDR3 is CASTIKTGWIYSPLHF. DNA of the CDR3: TGTGCCAGCACCATAAAGACAGGCTGGATTTACTCACCCCTCCACTTT.

Many counts were recorded for this clonotype. The junction shows a germline mismatch at one end, possibly a read error. The chain uses TRBV5-6 and TRBJ2-3; TRBD1 aligns across 7 bases. The CDR3 runs 15 residues. Germline V lookup: CDR1 SGHDT, CDR2 YYEEEE. This CDR3 is CASSFYDRDSKVWDF. The CDR3 bases are TGTGCCAGCAGCTTTTACGACAGGGATAGCAAAGTATGGGATTTT.

This clonotype showed up just a few times. The chain uses TRBV3-1 and TRBJ2-7; 8 positions agree with TRBD1. The ends lost 2 bases at V and 2 bases at J; junction bases unmatched: 2. CDR3 length equals 14 residues. Germline V CDR1 and CDR2: LGHDT, YNNKEL (reference sequence). CDR3 sequence reads: CASSQMTGAYEQYF. CDR3 nucleotide sequence: TGTGCCAGCAGCCAAATGACAGGGGCCTACGAGCAGTACTTC.

This clonotype was counted ten times or more. The V and J genes are TRBV20-1 and TRBJ1-2; perhaps TRBD1 as D (5 bases). CDR1 is DFQATT and CDR2 is SNEGSKA in the germline V gene (reference sequence). The germline V and J ends were trimmed by 0 bases and 4 bases, with 12 bases remaining between them. There are 14 residues in the CDR3. In DNA, the CDR3 is TGCAGTGCTAGAGATGCCAGGGTAGGCTATGGCTACACCTTC. It specifies CSARDARVGYGYTF.

This clonotype was counted many times. The chain uses TRBV9 and TRBJ2-1; 8 bases agree with TRBD2. Germline V gene sequence: CDR1 SGDLS, CDR2 YYNGEE. V lost 0 bases, J lost 7 bases, and 6 bases stayed unmatched. CDR3 length equals 15 residues. CDR3 DNA sequence: TGTGCCAGCAGCGTAGCCTTGCGGGGGGTTAATGAGCAGTTCTTC. It encodes CASSVALRGVNEQFF. The full variable domain, with the rest looked up from reference TRBV9 and TRBJ2-1, is DSGVTQTPKHLITATGQRVTLRCSPRSGDLSVYWYQQSLDQGLQFLIQYYNGEERAKGNILERFSAQQFPDLHSELNLSSLELGDSALYFCASSVALRGVNEQFFGPGTRLTVL.

This clonotype has at least ten counts. The chain is built from TRBV28 and TRBJ1-3; 10 bases are shared with TRBD1. The ends lost 0 bases at V and 7 bases at J; junction bases unmatched: 0. The CDR3 loop spans 14 amino acids. Germline V lookup: CDR1 MDHEN, CDR2 SYDVKM. For the CDR3, the DNA is TGTGCCAGCAGTTTATGGGGACAGGGGAACACCATATATTTT. Protein product: CASSLWGQGNTIYF. Filled out from reference TRBV28 and TRBJ1-3, the complete variable domain reads DVKVTQSSRYLVKRTGEKVFLECVQDMDHENMFWYRQDPGLGLRLIYFSYDVKMKEKGDIPEGYSVSREKKERFSLILESASTNQTSMYLCASSLWGQGNTIYFGEGSWLTVV.

This clonotype was seen repeatedly, ten times or more. V gene TRBV7-2 combines with J gene TRBJ2-7; D is ambiguous. The CDR3 sequence is 15 residues long. Trimming cost V 5 bases and J 2 bases, with 16 bases left between them. Germline CDR1 and CDR2: SGHTA and FQGNSA. The DNA for the CDR3 is TGTGCCAGCAGCGATGGTTACGTCAGAGCCTACGAGCAGTACTTC. As protein: CASSDGYVRAYEQYF.

This clonotype was recorded at least ten times. The chain links TRBV20-1 to TRBJ2-3; TRBD1 matches 8 bases. The length of the CDR3 is 13 residues. Germline CDR1 DFQATT, CDR2 SNEGSKA (reference sequence). V was clipped by 6 bases and J by 6 bases; unmatched bases: 8. The CDR3 DNA follows: TGCAGTGCATGGCCAGGGGGCTGGGATACGCAGTATTTT. This sequence encodes CSAWPGGWDTQYF.

This clonotype was seen more than once but under ten times. The V call is TRBV20-1, the J call TRBJ2-1; TRBD2 is a possible D gene (6 bases). Trimming took 0 bases from V and 5 from J, leaving 17 bases between them. This CDR3 is 16 amino acids long. Germline CDR1 reads DFQATT; CDR2 reads SNEGSKA (reference sequence). CDR3 sequence: CSARDWRGLSDNEQFF. CDR3 coding DNA: TGCAGTGCTAGAGATTGGCGGGGTCTTAGCGACAATGAGCAGTTCTTC.

In its sample, this clonotype was seen many times. This chain uses TRBV20-1 with TRBJ2-3; TRBD2 matches 7 bases. Germline values: CDR1 DFQATT, CDR2 SNEGSKA (reference sequence). V trimming: 5 bases; J trimming: 2 bases; junction bases outside the gene matches: 7. The CDR3 has 14 amino acids. CDR3 sequence: CSAPGLGTTDTQYF. CDR3 in DNA: TGCAGTGCTCCTGGACTAGGGACCACAGATACGCAGTATTTT.

This clonotype has a count of ten or more. This chain links TRBV20-1 with TRBJ1-2; TRBD1 matches 7 bases. Germline CDR1 reads DFQATT; CDR2 reads SNEGSKA (reference sequence). This CDR3 comprises 13 residues. The trim removed 6 bases at V and 1 base at J, leaving 5 bases unmatched. CDR3 in amino acids: CSARQGFNYGYTF. In DNA form, the CDR3 reads TGCAGTGCAAGACAGGGATTTAACTATGGCTACACCTTC.

A remark on this clonotype: Possible read error: a much larger clone is one base away. V gene TRBV2 combines with J gene TRBJ2-1, with D uncertain. Germline V gene sequence: CDR1 SNHLY, CDR2 FYNNEI. The CDR3 runs to 14 residues. The CDR3 DNA follows: TGTGCCAGCATGTGGATCCCTATTGGGAATGGGCAGTTCTTC. Residues: CASMWIPIGNGQFF.

This clonotype was seen many times. This chain connects TRBV7-8 to TRBJ2-6, with D perhaps matching TRBD1 or TRBD2 (5 bases each). The length of the CDR3 is 20 residues. The ends were cut back, 2 bases at V and 0 bases at J, with 20 bases in the middle. Germline V gives CDR1 SGHVS, CDR2 FQNEAQ. CDR3 sequence: CASSLWGPVNPPSGANVLTF. The CDR3 bases are TGTGCCAGCAGCTTATGGGGACCTGTGAATCCACCCTCTGGGGCCAACGTCCTGACTTTC. The full variable domain, in which reference TRBV7-8 and TRBJ2-6 provide the parts outside the CDR3, is GAGVSQSPRYKVAKRGQDVALRCDPISGHVSLFWYQQALGQGPEFLTYFQNEAQLDKSGLPSDRFFAERPEGSVSTLKIQRTQQEDSAVYLCASSLWGPVNPPSGANVLTFGAGSRLTVL.

Remarks on this clonotype: A clone one base away is much larger, so this may be a read error. The chain employs TRBV12-3 or TRBV12-4 and TRBJ1-3; 7 nucleotides agree with TRBD1. This CDR3 has 13 residues. Unmatched junction bases numbered 5, after V lost 10 bases and J lost 2 bases. The CDR3 bases are TGTGCCAACAGGACAGGTCCTGGAAACACCATATATTTT. Protein: CANRTGPGNTIYF.

This clonotype was observed at least ten times. The J gene is TRBJ1-4, the V gene TRBV7-2, with TRBD1 identical over 7 bases. The length of the CDR3 is 15 residues. Trimming took 5 bases from V and 7 from J; bases not matched to a gene: 10. Germline lookup yields CDR1 SGHTA and CDR2 FQGNSA. CDR3 amino acids: CASSQKDRDAEKLFF. DNA for the CDR3: TGTGCCAGCAGCCAAAAAGACAGGGATGCTGAAAAACTGTTTTTT.

This clonotype was picked up many times. The chain employs TRBV20-1 and TRBJ2-7; D is ambiguous. CDR3 length: 17 residues. Trimming shortened V by 5 bases and J by 0 bases, and 23 bases separated the two germline ends. Per germline, CDR1 DFQATT and CDR2 SNEGSKA (reference sequence). CDR3: CSAVSRWITTHSYEQYF. The CDR3 nucleotides are TGCAGTGCTGTTTCCCGGTGGATAACTACTCACTCCTACGAGCAGTACTTC.

This clonotype has at least ten counts. This sequence joins TRBV6-1 and TRBJ2-6; no clear D. V was shortened by 2 bases and J by 1 base, with 15 bases between the two germline ends. This CDR3 has 18 amino acids. Germline-derived CDR1 and CDR2 are MNHNS and SASEGT. The CDR3 region is CASSEFWAAPSGANVLTF. For the CDR3, the DNA is TGTGCCAGCAGTGAATTTTGGGCAGCGCCTTCTGGGGCCAACGTCCTGACTTTC.

The chain recombines TRBV6-5 with TRBJ2-1; D call uncertain. This CDR3 region has 13 residues. CDR1 is MNHEY and CDR2 is SVGAGI in the germline V gene. V lost 6 bases and J 0 bases, leaving 6 bases between the germline ends. In nucleotides, the CDR3 is TGTGCCAGCAGCTTGAGCTCCTACAATGAGCAGTTCTTC. This sequence encodes CASSLSSYNEQFF.